Below, 15 T cell receptor beta chains from the same sample are listed, as sequenced in a study of T cell repertoires in cytomegalovirus infection. These TCRs are of unknown antigen specificity. In TCRdb, the reads were re-called with MiXCR into one record per CDR3 protein. In the table there are some 270,000 distinct CDR3 sequences, roughly a fifth of which are singletons. Material: cultured PBMCs, obtained from culture after CMV antigen stimulation. The receptors come from a human donor in good health (CMV status not recorded). Some clones in this sample may be carry-over from other donors' samples.

This clonotype was observed at least ten times. This chain connects TRBV7-2 to TRBJ2-7; 11 bases are a match to TRBD2. The CDR3 is 15 residues long. V lost 3 bases to trimming and J lost 6 bases; unmatched junction nucleotides: 7. Germline-derived CDR1 and CDR2 are SGHTA and FQGNSA. The CDR3 is CASSLGLAESVEQYF. The CDR3 region has the DNA TGTGCCAGCAGCTTGGGACTAGCGGAGTCGGTCGAGCAGTACTTC. Full variable domain (missing parts from reference TRBV7-2 and TRBJ2-7): GAGVSQSPSNKVTEKGKDVELRCDPISGHTALYWYRQSLGQGLEFLIYFQGNSAPDKSGLPSDRFSAERTGGSVSTLTIQRTQQEDSAVYLCASSLGLAESVEQYFGPGTRLTVT.

The chain is built from TRBV6-1 and TRBJ2-7, with D unclear. Deletions cut 1 base from V and 6 bases from J, with 4 bases between. In germline, CDR1 is MNHNS, CDR2 SASEGT. The CDR3 loop spans 11 amino acids. The CDR3 sequence is CASSEVGEQYF. As DNA, the CDR3 is TGTGCCAGCAGTGAAGTTGGCGAGCAGTACTTC.

This clonotype was counted only a few times. The CDR3, as DNA: TGTGCCAGCAGTTTATCGGGACTAGCGAGGAACACCGGGGAGCTGTTTTTT. Protein product: CASSLSGLARNTGELFF. This chain uses TRBV28 with TRBJ2-2; 10 bases are a match to TRBD2. The CDR3 is 17 amino acids. Germline CDR1 MDHEN, CDR2 SYDVKM. V was clipped by 1 base and J by 1 base; unmatched bases: 3.

This clonotype was counted at least ten times. This chain joins TRBV6-1 and TRBJ2-1; possible D gene TRBD1, 6 bases. Trimming removed 4 bases from V and 5 bases from J, with 9 bases in between. CDR1 is MNHNS and CDR2 is SASEGT in the germline V gene. CDR3 size: 13 residues. The CDR3 loop is CASSASGDNEQFF. CDR3 sequence (DNA): TGTGCCAGCAGTGCCTCAGGGGACAATGAGCAGTTCTTC.

The chain couples TRBV2 to TRBJ2-7; no clear D gene. Germline CDR1 reads SNHLY; CDR2 reads FYNNEI. The CDR3 is 18 residues long. V was clipped by 5 bases and J by 0 bases, with 23 bases between them. The CDR3 region is CASSSVPLQLEISYEQYF. DNA of the CDR3: TGTGCCAGCAGTAGTGTCCCTCTACAGCTCGAGATCTCCTACGAGCAGTACTTC.

This clonotype came up many times. V and J are TRBV7-2 and TRBJ2-3; D remains ambiguous. Germline V gene sequence: CDR1 SGHTA, CDR2 FQGNSA. V shed 5 bases and J shed 2 bases, with 14 bases lying between them. CDR3 length: 15 residues. This CDR3 reads CASSRTQPNTDTQYF. The CDR3 nucleotides read TGTGCCAGCAGCCGGACCCAACCGAACACAGATACGCAGTATTTT.

This clonotype was counted only a few times. The chain combines TRBV19 with TRBJ1-1; TRBD1 agrees at 9 bases. Looked up from germline, CDR1 is LNHDA and CDR2 is SQIVND (reference sequence). Unmatched junction bases numbered 12, after V lost 6 bases and J lost 1 base. The CDR3 sequence is 17 residues long. DNA of the CDR3: TGTGCCAGTAGCCGAGATGGGACAGGGTTCAAGAACACTGAAGCTTTCTTT. This translates into CASSRDGTGFKNTEAFF.

This clonotype was recorded at least ten times. The gene calls are TRBV7-9 and TRBJ2-5; D gene ambiguous. CDR1 is SEHNR and CDR2 is FQNEAQ in the germline V gene (reference sequence). Trimming shortened V by 2 bases and J by 5 bases, and 12 bases separated the two germline ends. The CDR3 runs to 14 residues. CDR3 coding DNA: TGTGCCAGCAGCTTACAACTGGTTCCCGAGACCCAGTACTTC. Its protein product is CASSLQLVPETQYF. Full variable domain (outside the CDR3, taken from reference TRBV7-9 and TRBJ2-5): DTGVSQNPRHKITKRGQNVTFRCDPISEHNRLYWYRQTLGQGPEFLTYFQNEAQLEKSRLLSDRFSAERPKGSFSTLEIQRTEQGDSAMYLCASSLQLVPETQYFGPGTRLLVL.

The genes are TRBV7-2 and TRBJ2-1, with 7 bases that match TRBD2. Germline V gene data show CDR1 as SGHTA and CDR2 as FQGNSA. The CDR3 is 15 residues long. The V segment lost 4 bases and the J segment 7 bases; nucleotides outside the gene matches: 10. The CDR3 region has the DNA TGTGCCAGCAGCTCCGTCGGGAGGAGATATAATGAGCAGTTCTTC. Translating it yields CASSSVGRRYNEQFF.

Of note for this clonotype: This may be a read error: a much more frequent sequence differs by one nucleotide. The chain joins TRBV7-9 to TRBJ1-2; the D is unclear. CDR1 and CDR2 (germline): SEHNR, FQNEAQ (reference sequence). V was shortened by 5 bases and J by 8 bases, with 18 bases between the two germline ends. The length of the CDR3 is 14 residues. The CDR3 nucleotides read TGTGCCAGCAGCGCCGGGGAACCCCTCTACGGCTACACCTTC. Translated, it gives CASSAGEPLYGYTF. Based on the CDR3 plus reference TRBV7-9 and TRBJ1-2, the full variable domain is DTGVSQNPRHKITKRGQNVTFRCDPISEHNRLYWYRQTLGQGPEFLTYFQNEAQLEKSRLLSDRFSAERPKGSFSTLEIQRTEQGDSAMYLCASSAGEPLYGYTFGSGTRLTVV.

This clonotype was observed many times. The rearrangement uses TRBV7-2 and TRBJ2-7, with no clear D. The germline V gene encodes CDR1 SGHTA and CDR2 FQGNSA. The CDR3 has 14 amino acids. Trimming left V 1 base short and J 1 base short, with 8 bases between. CDR3 in DNA: TGTGCCAGCAGCTTAGAGAGGATTTCCTACGAGCAGTACTTC. Encoded protein: CASSLERISYEQYF.

This clonotype was observed a few times. Given a much more abundant clone one base away, this may be a read error. The chain links TRBV12-3 or TRBV12-4 to TRBJ2-7; D gene unclear. V lost 7 bases to trimming and J lost 3 bases, with 7 bases between them. This CDR3 has 11 amino acids. For the CDR3, the DNA is TGTGCCAGCACCCTGGGCTACGAGCAGTACTTC. It specifies CASTLGYEQYF.

This chain connects TRBV9 to TRBJ2-5; TRBD1 agrees at 8 bases. Germline CDR1 is SGDLS and CDR2 is YYNGEE. The CDR3 extends over 14 amino acids. With V trimmed by 3 bases and J by 1 base, 2 bases remained unmatched. The CDR3 protein is CASSAGQGQETQYF. The CDR3 DNA follows: TGTGCCAGCAGCGCCGGACAGGGCCAAGAGACCCAGTACTTC.

In this sample, this clonotype turned up a few times. The J gene is TRBJ2-7, the V gene TRBV19, with D uncertain. V lost 7 bases, J lost 0 bases, and 19 bases lay in between. This CDR3 spans 16 amino acids. Germline V lookup: CDR1 LNHDA, CDR2 SQIVND (reference sequence). This CDR3 is CASTPKAFMSSYEQYF. DNA of the CDR3: TGTGCCAGTACTCCCAAGGCTTTTATGAGCTCCTACGAGCAGTACTTC.

The chain uses TRBV20-1 and TRBJ2-7; 9 positions agree with TRBD2. Trimming cost V 0 bases and J 3 bases; bases outside gene matches: 6. This CDR3 has 15 amino acids. The germline CDR1 and CDR2 sequences are DFQATT and SNEGSKA (reference sequence). The CDR3 DNA is TGCAGTGCTAGAGATCTTTTAGCGGGAGACTACGAGCAGTACTTC. Translation: CSARDLLAGDYEQYF.